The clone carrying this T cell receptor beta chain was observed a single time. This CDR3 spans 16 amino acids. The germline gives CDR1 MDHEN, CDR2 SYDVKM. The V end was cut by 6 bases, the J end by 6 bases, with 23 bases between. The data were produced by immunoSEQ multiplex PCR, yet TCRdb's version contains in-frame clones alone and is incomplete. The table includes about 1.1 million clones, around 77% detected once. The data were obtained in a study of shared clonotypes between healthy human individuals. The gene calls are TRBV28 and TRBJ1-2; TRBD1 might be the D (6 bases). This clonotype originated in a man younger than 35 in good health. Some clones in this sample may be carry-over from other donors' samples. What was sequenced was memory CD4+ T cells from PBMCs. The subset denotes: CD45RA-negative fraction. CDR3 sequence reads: CASSRTKPQGKDGYTF. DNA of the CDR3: TGTGCCAGCAGCCGGACAAAACCACAGGGAAAGGATGGCTACACCTTC.